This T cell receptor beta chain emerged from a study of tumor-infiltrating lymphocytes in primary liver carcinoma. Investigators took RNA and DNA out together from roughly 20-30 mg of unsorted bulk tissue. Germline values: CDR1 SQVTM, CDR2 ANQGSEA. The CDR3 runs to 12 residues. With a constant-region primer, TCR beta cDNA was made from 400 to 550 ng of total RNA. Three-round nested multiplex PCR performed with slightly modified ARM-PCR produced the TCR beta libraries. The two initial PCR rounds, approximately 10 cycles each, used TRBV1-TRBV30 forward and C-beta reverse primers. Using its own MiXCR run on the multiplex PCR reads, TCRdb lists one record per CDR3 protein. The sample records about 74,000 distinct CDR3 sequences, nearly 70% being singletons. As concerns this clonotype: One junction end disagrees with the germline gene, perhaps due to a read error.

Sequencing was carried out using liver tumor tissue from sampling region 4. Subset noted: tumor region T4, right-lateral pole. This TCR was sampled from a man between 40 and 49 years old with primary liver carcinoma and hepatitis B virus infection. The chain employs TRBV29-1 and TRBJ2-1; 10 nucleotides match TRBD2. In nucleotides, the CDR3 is TGCAGCGCTAGCGGGAGCTACTATGAGCAGTTCTTC. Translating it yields CSASGSYYEQFF.